Listed here are 24 T cell receptor beta chains from one sample, sequenced in a study of shared clonotypes between healthy human individuals (dated by TCRdb to about 2020). The library came from the immunoSEQ multiplex PCR assay. As stored in TCRdb, this immuneACCESS dataset retains in-frame rearrangements with V and J assigned. A fraction of the clones does not appear; measured against another copy, unresolved V genes explain less than half of the discrepancy, and the remainder lacks a known reason. For this sample the table gives some 1,400,000 clones, of which roughly 96% were detected only once. Clones ranked in the top ten supply about 1% of the sample. The specimen was naive CD4+ T cells sorted from blood. The meaning of the sample's cell subset or site label: CD45RA+ positively selected. The source of these receptors is a man aged 30 to 45 in good health.

This chain links TRBV7-9 with TRBJ1-2; no definite D call. Trimming took off 6 bases at V and 0 bases at J, with 11 bases between the two ends. The CDR3 is 14 amino acids. CDR1 is SEHNR and CDR2 is FQNEAQ in the germline V gene (reference sequence). The CDR3 sequence is CASRADGANYGYTF. As DNA, the CDR3 is TGTGCCAGCAGAGCGGACGGAGCTAACTATGGCTACACCTTC.

The chain is built from TRBV30 and TRBJ1-3; possible D gene TRBD1, 6 bases. Germline V gives CDR1 GTSNPN, CDR2 SVGIG (reference sequence). The length of the CDR3 is 14 residues. The germline V and J ends were trimmed by 8 bases and 0 bases, with 14 bases remaining between them. The CDR3 region has the DNA TGTGCCCGGGGGACATCCAGCTCTGGAAACACCATATATTTT. Amino acids: CARGTSSSGNTIYF.

The V call is TRBV9, the J call TRBJ1-4; unclear D gene. V was clipped by 0 bases and J by 8 bases, with 8 bases between them. CDR3 length: 13 residues. The germline CDR1 and CDR2 sequences are SGDLS and YYNGEE. In DNA, the CDR3 is TGTGCCAGCAGCGTAGTAATGGGGGAAAAACTGTTTTTT. The encoded protein is CASSVVMGEKLFF. The whole variable domain, remainder taken from reference TRBV9 and TRBJ1-4, is DSGVTQTPKHLITATGQRVTLRCSPRSGDLSVYWYQQSLDQGLQFLIQYYNGEERAKGNILERFSAQQFPDLHSELNLSSLELGDSALYFCASSVVMGEKLFFGSGTQLSVL.

This rearrangement joins TRBV5-4 to TRBJ1-4, with 8 positions matching TRBD1. CDR1 is SGHNT, CDR2 YYREEE, per germline (reference sequence). The J segment lost 12 bases and the V segment lost 0 bases, leaving 7 bases of the junction unmatched. The CDR3 has 14 residues. The CDR3 reads CASSLESGQGELFF. The CDR3 region has the DNA TGTGCCAGCAGCTTGGAATCAGGACAGGGAGAACTGTTTTTT.

The rearrangement uses TRBV25-1 and TRBJ1-4, with a possible D match to TRBD1 (5 bases). The CDR3 contains 16 residues. V was cut by 5 bases and J by 7 bases, with 20 bases left in between. Per the germline V gene, CDR1 is MGHDK and CDR2 is SYGVNS. CDR3 sequence reads: CASSNPGRGESEKLFF. Here the CDR3 DNA reads TGTGCCAGCAGTAATCCGGGACGAGGGGAATCTGAAAAACTGTTTTTT.

The chain carries TRBV5-6 and TRBJ1-1; D is unclear. CDR3 length: 15 amino acids. Germline CDR1 and CDR2: SGHDT and YYEEEE. The V end lost 1 base, the J end lost 0 bases, and 10 bases lay between the germline ends. The CDR3 nucleotides read TGTGCCAGCAGCTTGACAAGGACGGTGAACACTGAAGCTTTCTTT. Its protein product is CASSLTRTVNTEAFF.

Notes on this clone: Within the sample, other DNA sequences also encode this same CDR3. The chain couples TRBV28 to TRBJ1-4; D is uncertain. Trimming stripped 3 bases from V and 7 bases from J, with 6 bases between. The CDR3 runs to 12 residues. Germline V gene lookup returns CDR1 MDHEN and CDR2 SYDVKM. The CDR3 coding sequence is TGTGCCAGCAGTTTCTTAAGTGAAAAACTGTTTTTT. Protein product: CASSFLSEKLFF.

The chain employs TRBV2 and TRBJ2-3; 16 nucleotides align to TRBD2. The CDR3 has 19 amino acids. Germline lookup yields CDR1 SNHLY and CDR2 FYNNEI. The V segment lost 5 bases and the J segment 3 bases; nucleotides outside the gene matches: 11. DNA of the CDR3: TGTGCCAGCAGTCGGGCCGGGACTAGCGGGAGGGCGGAGACAGATACGCAGTATTTT. Translating it yields CASSRAGTSGRAETDTQYF.

Remarks on this clone: The sample holds other DNA sequences that translate to the same CDR3. This rearrangement joins TRBV7-2 to TRBJ1-1, with 10 bases aligning to TRBD1. CDR3 length: 14 residues. With 5 bases clipped from V and 5 bases from J, the junction kept 5 bases outside the gene matches. Per the germline V gene, CDR1 is SGHTA and CDR2 is FQGNSA. The CDR3 reads CASSLRQGATEAFF. CDR3 bases: TGTGCCAGCAGCCTAAGACAGGGGGCAACTGAAGCTTTCTTT.

V gene TRBV7-8 combines with J gene TRBJ2-7; the match to TRBD1 covers 8 bases. The CDR3 is 15 amino acids. V lost 1 base and J lost 2; bases outside the gene matches: 4. Germline V gene sequence: CDR1 SGHVS, CDR2 FQNEAQ. DNA for the CDR3: TGTGCCAGCAGCTTAGACCTCAGGGGGCCCTACGAGCAGTACTTC. It translates to CASSLDLRGPYEQYF.

The genes are TRBV7-9 and TRBJ1-2; 7 bases are a match to TRBD1. Germline V gives CDR1 SEHNR, CDR2 FQNEAQ (reference sequence). With V trimmed by 5 bases and J by 5 bases, 5 bases remained unmatched. This CDR3 has 13 amino acids. CDR3 in DNA: TGTGCCAGCAGCCGGGACAGCCAATATGGCTACACCTTC. It codes for CASSRDSQYGYTF.

This clone has just a few counts. The chain carries TRBV7-9 and TRBJ2-7, with D perhaps matching TRBD2 (5 bases). The CDR3 covers 12 residues. From germline, CDR1 is SEHNR and CDR2 FQNEAQ (reference sequence). V dropped 3 bases and J dropped 4 bases, with 7 bases sitting between them. CDR3 bases: TGTGCCAGCAGCTTTAGCGAGTACGAGCAGTACTTC. Translation: CASSFSEYEQYF. The entire variable domain, with the rest obtained from reference TRBV7-9 and TRBJ2-7, is as follows: DTGVSQNPRHKITKRGQNVTFRCDPISEHNRLYWYRQTLGQGPEFLTYFQNEAQLEKSRLLSDRFSAERPKGSFSTLEIQRTEQGDSAMYLCASSFSEYEQYFGPGTRLTVT.

The gene calls are TRBV9 and TRBJ2-7, with 9 bases that match TRBD1. CDR3 length: 15 residues. The trim removed 5 bases at V and 0 bases at J, leaving 6 bases unmatched. Germline lookup yields CDR1 SGDLS and CDR2 YYNGEE. CDR3 sequence (DNA): TGTGCCAGCAGTGAAGGGACAGGGTTCTCCTACGAGCAGTACTTC. This codes for CASSEGTGFSYEQYF.

The chain combines TRBV7-3 with TRBJ2-1; 7 bases fit TRBD1. CDR3 size: 13 residues. V shed 4 bases and J 10 bases; nucleotides not matched to a gene: 7. Per germline, CDR1 SGHTA and CDR2 FQGTGA. The chain's CDR3 is CASSSQGGGEQFF. Here the CDR3 DNA reads TGTGCCAGCAGCTCCCAAGGGGGCGGGGAGCAGTTCTTC.

In this sample, this clone turned up a few times. CDR3 in DNA: TGTGCCAGCAGATTGGGACAGTTGGGAGACATTCAGTACTTC. Translated: CASRLGQLGDIQYF. The chain links TRBV6-5 to TRBJ2-4, with 7 bases lining up with TRBD1. V lost 6 bases to trimming and J lost 8 bases; unmatched junction nucleotides: 10. The germline CDR1 and CDR2 sequences are MNHEY and SVGAGI. CDR3 length equals 14 residues.

The chain combines TRBV28 with TRBJ2-1, with a tentative D call TRBD2 (5 bases). The V gene's germline CDR1 is MDHEN and CDR2 SYDVKM. The CDR3 sequence is 14 residues long. With 1 base removed from V and 10 bases from J, the gap between germline ends came to 14 bases. CDR3 loop: CASSLYLSRGEQFF. CDR3 coding DNA: TGTGCCAGCAGTTTATACCTTAGCCGAGGGGAGCAGTTCTTC.

The chain combines TRBV19 with TRBJ1-5; D is uncertain. CDR1 and CDR2 (germline): LNHDA, SQIVND (reference sequence). With 6 bases removed from V and 3 bases from J, the gap between germline ends came to 6 bases. The CDR3 covers 12 residues. The CDR3 reads CASRGLNQPQHF. For the CDR3, the DNA is TGTGCCAGTAGAGGACTCAATCAGCCCCAGCATTTT.

The chain carries TRBV6-1 and TRBJ2-7, with TRBD2 matching over 16 bases. Trimming took 1 base from V and 4 from J; bases not matched to a gene: 4. Germline V gives CDR1 MNHNS, CDR2 SASEGT. This CDR3 comprises 17 residues. The CDR3 coding sequence is TGTGCCAGCAGTGAAGGCGCGGGACTAGCGGGAGGGTACGAGCAGTACTTC. It codes for CASSEGAGLAGGYEQYF.

J is TRBJ1-4 and V is TRBV29-1; D is undetermined. The germline gives CDR1 SQVTM, CDR2 ANQGSEA. V lost 2 bases and J lost 7, with 11 bases in between. CDR3 length equals 13 residues. CDR3 coding DNA: TGCAGCGTTGAATCTGTCGGAAGTGAAAAACTGTTTTTT. The encoded protein is CSVESVGSEKLFF.

The table lists this clone with a few counts. This chain connects TRBV4-1 to TRBJ1-5; tentative D call: TRBD1 (6 bases). The germline V gene has CDR1 MGHRA and CDR2 YSYEKL. The V gene lost 1 base and the J gene lost 4 bases, with 11 bases spanning the gap. The CDR3 is 15 amino acids. The CDR3 coding sequence is TGCGCCAGCAGCCAAGGGGACATACCAAATCAGCCCCAGCATTTT. Translated, it gives CASSQGDIPNQPQHF.

The chain recombines TRBV6-1 with TRBJ2-3; the D gene is possibly TRBD1 (5 bases). V was trimmed by 4 bases and J by 1 base, leaving 9 bases between them. The CDR3 length is 14 residues. Germline-derived CDR1 and CDR2 are MNHNS and SASEGT. This CDR3 is CASSGKQGTDTQYF. For the CDR3, the DNA is TGTGCCAGCAGTGGGAAACAGGGCACAGATACGCAGTATTTT.

The chain carries TRBV21-1 and TRBJ2-1. TRBV21-1 represents a pseudogene. This CDR3 has 14 residues. CDR3 in DNA: TGTGCCAGCAGCAAGGCATTAGGATACAATGAGCAGTTCTTC. The encoded protein is CASSKALGYNEQFF.

V usage is TRBV28 and J usage is TRBJ1-2, with TRBD1 matching 9 bases. In germline, CDR1 is MDHEN, CDR2 SYDVKM. V was pared by 3 bases and J by 0 bases, with 5 bases of the junction left unmatched. The CDR3 is 16 amino acids. The CDR3 DNA reads TGTGCCAGCAGTTTGGGACAGGGCTTAGCTAACTATGGCTACACCTTC. It encodes CASSLGQGLANYGYTF.

This chain links TRBV29-1 with TRBJ2-7, with 7 bases that match TRBD2. The CDR3 runs 11 residues. Germline loops: CDR1 SQVTM, CDR2 ANQGSEA. With 7 bases clipped from V and 4 bases from J, the junction kept 4 bases outside the gene matches. The CDR3: CSGAAGYEQYF. DNA for the CDR3: TGCAGCGGGGCAGCGGGATACGAGCAGTACTTC.